The T cell receptor beta chain described here comes from a study of blood T cell repertoires in COVID-19. The CDR3 is made up of 17 amino acids. Germline CDR1 reads LNHDA; CDR2 reads SQIVND (reference sequence). Trimming cost V 4 bases and J 3 bases, with 19 bases left between them. The data were produced by immunoSEQ multiplex PCR, yet TCRdb's version contains in-frame clones alone and is incomplete. This sample has over 200,000 clones, with over 75% found just once. The study recruited people aged roughly 18 to 95 years across approximately 24 US areas. Participants were placed into cohorts based on the clinical history they reported. Exposed participants encountered a COVID-19 case during the 2 weeks preceding study entry. Only one count was recorded for this clone.

The sample consisted of PBMCs or T cells enriched from blood (not recorded which). V and J are TRBV19 and TRBJ1-5, with a weak D call TRBD1 (5 bases). The TCR originated in a woman under 40 who had been exposed to COVID-19. The CDR3 DNA sequence: TGTGCCAGTAGTACACCACTCGGAGGGGCCTTCAATCAGCCCCAGCATTTT. This gives the protein CASSTPLGGAFNQPQHF.